This TCR beta chain was found in a study of blood T cell repertoires in COVID-19. The method was immunoSEQ multiplex PCR; TCRdb's version includes in-frame clones alone and lacks a portion of them. The profile shows 150,000 to 200,000 clones, 80% to 90% of them singletons. Germline lookup yields CDR1 MNHNY and CDR2 SVGAGI (reference sequence). This CDR3 region has 14 residues. V lost 4 bases and J lost 5; bases outside the gene matches: 7. This chain connects TRBV6-6 to TRBJ2-5, with 7 bases fitting TRBD1. Sequenced: peripheral blood. The sequence was obtained from a man aged 40-55 years with active or convalescent COVID-19. As DNA, the CDR3 is TGTGCCAGCAGTTCGACAGGGCTGTGGGAGACCCAGTACTTC. It yields the protein CASSSTGLWETQYF.